This T cell receptor beta chain was obtained from a study of T cell responses to AZD1222 COVID-19 vaccine. Overall study results and limits: Most donors were white British and more were female, and clonal diversity was possibly underestimated.

For this clone: Antigen: not known.

Profiling relied on immunoSEQ multiplex PCR, and the TCRdb table lists in-frame clones only, not all of them. The data contain about 120,000 clones, approximately 88% of them singletons. The germline V gene encodes CDR1 LNHNV and CDR2 YYDKDF (reference sequence). Trimming took 3 bases from V and 3 from J; bases not matched to a gene: 2. This CDR3 contains 14 residues. Sequenced material: peripheral blood, taken 28 days after the second AZD1222 dose. The J gene is TRBJ1-1, the V gene TRBV15, with TRBD1 identical over 9 bases. The TCR originated in an adult who received the AZD1222 COVID-19 vaccine. CDR3 sequence: CATSRTGGYTEAFF. The CDR3 DNA is TGTGCCACCAGCAGGACAGGGGGTTACACTGAAGCTTTCTTT.